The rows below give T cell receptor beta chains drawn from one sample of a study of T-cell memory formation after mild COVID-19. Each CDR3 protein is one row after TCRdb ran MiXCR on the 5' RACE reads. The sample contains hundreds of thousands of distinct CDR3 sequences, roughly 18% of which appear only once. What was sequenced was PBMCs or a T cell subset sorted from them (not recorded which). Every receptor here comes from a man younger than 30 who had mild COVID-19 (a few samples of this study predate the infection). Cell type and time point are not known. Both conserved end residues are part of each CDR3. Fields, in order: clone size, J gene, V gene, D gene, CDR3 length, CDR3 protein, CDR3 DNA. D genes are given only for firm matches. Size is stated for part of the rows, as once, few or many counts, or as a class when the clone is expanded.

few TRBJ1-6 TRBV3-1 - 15 CASSQVGSGGSPLHF TGTGCCAGCAGCCAAGTTGGGAGCGGTGGATCACCCCTCCACTTT
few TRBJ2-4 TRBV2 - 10 CASRGWIQYF TGTGCCAGCAGGGGATGGATTCAGTACTTC
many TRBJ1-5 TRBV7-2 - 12 CASQGYNQPQHF TGTGCCAGCCAGGGGTACAATCAGCCCCAGCATTTT
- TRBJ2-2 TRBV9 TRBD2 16 CASSSSGGAVTGELFF TGTGCCAGCAGCTCTAGCGGGGGGGCGGTCACCGGGGAGCTGTTTTTT
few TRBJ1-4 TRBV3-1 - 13 CASSQEWAEKLFF TGTGCCAGCAGCCAAGAGTGGGCGGAAAAACTGTTTTTT
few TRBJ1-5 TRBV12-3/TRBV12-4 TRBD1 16 CASSLPLGTGDQPQHF TGTGCCAGCAGTTTACCCCTAGGGACAGGGGACCAGCCCCAGCATTTT
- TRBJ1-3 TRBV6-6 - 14 CASSYYGSGNTIYF TGTGCCAGCAGTTACTACGGCTCTGGAAACACCATATATTTT
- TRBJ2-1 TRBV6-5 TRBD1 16 CASSYSGGRGRHEQFF TGTGCCAGCAGTTACTCTGGTGGCAGGGGGCGCCATGAGCAGTTCTTC
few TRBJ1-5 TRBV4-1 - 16 CASSQAVPGGNQPQHF TGCGCCAGCAGCCAAGCCGTGCCCGGGGGGAATCAGCCCCAGCATTTT
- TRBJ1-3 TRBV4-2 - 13 CASSQEVGRSLYF TGTGCCAGCAGCCAAGAGGTTGGACGGAGCCTATATTTT
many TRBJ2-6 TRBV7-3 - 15 CASSLQGPGANVLTF TGTGCCAGCAGCCTCCAGGGCCCTGGGGCCAACGTCCTGACTTTC
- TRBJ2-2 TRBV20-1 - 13 CSARGQGPGELFF TGCAGTGCTAGAGGTCAGGGGCCCGGGGAGCTGTTTTTT
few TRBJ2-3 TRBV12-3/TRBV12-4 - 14 CASSSNQPTDTQYF TGTGCCAGCAGCTCAAATCAGCCCACAGATACGCAGTATTTT
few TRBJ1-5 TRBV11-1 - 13 CASSLEVDQPQHF TGTGCCAGCAGCTTAGAGGTGGATCAGCCCCAGCATTTT
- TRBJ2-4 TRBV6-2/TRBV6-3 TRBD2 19 CASSSRTSGGISGKNIQYF TGTGCCAGCAGTTCCCGGACTAGCGGGGGGATTTCTGGCAAAAACATTCAGTACTTC
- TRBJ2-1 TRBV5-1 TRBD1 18 CASSGGDSGLSSYNEQFF TGCGCCAGCAGCGGTGGGGACAGTGGGCTTAGCTCCTACAATGAGCAGTTCTTC
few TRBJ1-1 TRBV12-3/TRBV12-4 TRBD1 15 CASSLSGQLNTEAFF TGTGCCAGCAGTTTATCGGGACAGCTAAACACTGAAGCTTTCTTT
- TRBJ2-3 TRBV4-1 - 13 CASKPSGAGTQYF TGCGCCAGCAAACCCTCGGGGGCTGGGACGCAGTATTTT
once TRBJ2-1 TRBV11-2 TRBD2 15 CASSLGAGGDNEQFF TGTGCCAGCAGCTTAGGTGCGGGGGGGGACAATGAGCAGTTCTTC
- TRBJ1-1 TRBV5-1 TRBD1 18 CASSLGRQGPSMNTEAFF TGCGCCAGCAGCTTGGGGCGACAGGGGCCGAGCATGAACACTGAAGCTTTCTTT
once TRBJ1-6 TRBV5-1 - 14 CASSLEGTGSPLHF TGCGCCAGCAGCTTGGAAGGGACGGGATCACCCCTCCACTTT
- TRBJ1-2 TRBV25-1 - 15 CASVLSTVVRGGCTF TGTGCCAGCGTCCTCTCCACCGTTGTGAGGGGTGGCTGCACCTTC
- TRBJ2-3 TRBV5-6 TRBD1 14 CASSRGRRTDTQYF TGTGCCAGCAGCAGGGGGCGCCGGACAGATACGCAGTATTTT
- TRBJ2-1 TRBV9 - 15 CASSSRLEPADEQFF TGTGCCAGCAGCTCACGACTAGAGCCTGCTGATGAGCAGTTCTTC
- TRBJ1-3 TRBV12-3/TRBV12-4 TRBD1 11 CASSLARDRVF TGTGCCAGCAGTTTAGCGCGGGACAGGGTTTTT